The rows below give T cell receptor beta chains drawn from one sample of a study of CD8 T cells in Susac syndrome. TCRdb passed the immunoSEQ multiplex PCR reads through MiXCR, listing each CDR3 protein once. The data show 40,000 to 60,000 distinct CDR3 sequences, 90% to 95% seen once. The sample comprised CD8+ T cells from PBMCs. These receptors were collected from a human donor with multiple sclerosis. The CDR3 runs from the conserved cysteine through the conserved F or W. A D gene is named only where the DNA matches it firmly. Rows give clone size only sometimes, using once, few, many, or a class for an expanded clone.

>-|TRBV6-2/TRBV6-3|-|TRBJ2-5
TGTGCCACCACCCTTGTCGAGACGGCTTACCAAGAGACCCAGTACTTC
CATTLVETAYQETQYF
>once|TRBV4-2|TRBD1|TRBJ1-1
TGTGCCAGCAGCCAAGACTGGGGGACAGTGAACACTGAAGCTTTCTTT
CASSQDWGTVNTEAFF
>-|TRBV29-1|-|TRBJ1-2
TGCAGCGTTCCGGGGGACACCGCTAACTATGGCTACACCTTC
CSVPGDTANYGYTF
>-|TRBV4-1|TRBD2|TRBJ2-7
TGCGCCAGCAGCCAAGAGCTCTCTAGCGGGGGGAGCTACGAGCAGTACTTC
CASSQELSSGGSYEQYF
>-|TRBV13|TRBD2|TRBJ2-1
TGTGCCAGCAGCTTAGGCCTCGGACTAGCGGGGGGCCCCTCCTACAATGAGCAGTTCTTC
CASSLGLGLAGGPSYNEQFF
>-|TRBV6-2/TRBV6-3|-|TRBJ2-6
TGTGCCAGCAGTTCCCGCCAAGGGGCCAACGTCCTGACTTTC
CASSSRQGANVLTF
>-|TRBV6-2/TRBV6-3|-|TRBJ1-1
TGTGCCAGCAGCCGCACGGGGGCGAACACTGAAGCTTTCTTT
CASSRTGANTEAFF
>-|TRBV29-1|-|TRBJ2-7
TGCAGCGTTCGTCTGGCACCAGATCCCTACGAGCAGTACTTC
CSVRLAPDPYEQYF
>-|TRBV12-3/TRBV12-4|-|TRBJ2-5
TGTGCCAGCAGTTTAACTAGCCCAGAGACCCAGTACTTC
CASSLTSPETQYF
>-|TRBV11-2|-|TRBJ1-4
TGTGCCAGCAGCTTAGAGGCGGGGGGAGATGAAAAACTGTTTTTT
CASSLEAGGDEKLFF
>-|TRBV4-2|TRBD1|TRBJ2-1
TGTGCCAGCAGCCCAACTGACAGGGCGAATGAGCAGTTCTTC
CASSPTDRANEQFF
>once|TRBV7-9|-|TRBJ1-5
TGTGCCAGCAGCCCAAGCGCAGGGGATCAGCCCCAGCATTTT
CASSPSAGDQPQHF
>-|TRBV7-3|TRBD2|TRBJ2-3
TGTGCCAGCTCCCACGGGGGGGAGAGCACAGATACGCAGTATTTT
CASSHGGESTDTQYF
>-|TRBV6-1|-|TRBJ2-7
TGTGCCAGCCGGGGAGGGGGCAACTACGAGCAGTACTTC
CASRGGGNYEQYF
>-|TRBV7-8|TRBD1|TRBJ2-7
TGTGCCAGCAGCTTATGGGGGGATTACAGGGGGGACCCTTACGAGCAGTACTTC
CASSLWGDYRGDPYEQYF
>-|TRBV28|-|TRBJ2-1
TGTGCCAGCAGTTTCCGTCAAGGGACATCCCCTGAGCAGTTCTTC
CASSFRQGTSPEQFF
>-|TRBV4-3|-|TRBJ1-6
TGCGCCAGCAGTCCCTCTGCCTCATGGGTTTCACCCCTCCACTTT
CASSPSASWVSPLHF
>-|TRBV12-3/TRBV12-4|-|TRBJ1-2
TGTGCCAGCAGTTTAGAAGCACTGTCTCAGGATGGCTACACCTTC
CASSLEALSQDGYTF
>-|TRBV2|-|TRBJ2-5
TGTGCCAGCGGACGACGGCAGGGCGAGACCCAGTACTTC
CASGRRQGETQYF
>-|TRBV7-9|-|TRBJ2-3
TGTGCCAGCAGCTTAGCCAGGCTCGTACTCACAGATACGCAGTATTTT
CASSLARLVLTDTQYF
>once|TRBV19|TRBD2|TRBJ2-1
TGTGCCAGTAGTTCCTCGGGACTACCCTACAATGAGCAGTTCTTC
CASSSSGLPYNEQFF
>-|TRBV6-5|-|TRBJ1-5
TGTGCCAGCGGACTCCTGGAGGGGACCAATCAGCCCCAGCATTTT
CASGLLEGTNQPQHF
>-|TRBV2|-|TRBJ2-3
TGTGCCAGTGTGGGGGAAGAAAGCACAGATACGCAGTATTTT
CASVGEESTDTQYF
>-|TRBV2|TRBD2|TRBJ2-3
TGTGCCAGCAGACTAGCGGGGTCAGATACGCAGTATTTT
CASRLAGSDTQYF
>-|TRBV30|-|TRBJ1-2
TGTGCCTGGAGTTTGGAGGGGGGGTACTATGGCTACACCTTC
CAWSLEGGYYGYTF
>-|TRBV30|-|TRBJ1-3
TGTGCCTGGAGTAGCGCGGATGGAAACACCATATATTTT
CAWSSADGNTIYF
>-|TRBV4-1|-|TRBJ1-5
TGCGCCAGCAGCCAAGAAGGGACGGGCAATCAGCCCCAGCATTTT
CASSQEGTGNQPQHF
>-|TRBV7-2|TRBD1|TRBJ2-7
TGTGCCAGCAGCTTTGACAGGGCTACCTACGAGCAGTACTTC
CASSFDRATYEQYF
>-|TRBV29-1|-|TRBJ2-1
TGCAGCGCCGGGGCCGGTGAGCAGTTCTTC
CSAGAGEQFF
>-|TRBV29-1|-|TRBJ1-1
TGCAGCGAAAGGACCCCTAAAAAGACTGAAGCTTTCTTT
CSERTPKKTEAFF
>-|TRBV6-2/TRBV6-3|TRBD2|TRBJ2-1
TGTGCCAGCAGTAGCGGGGGGCTTTACAATGAGCAGTTCTTC
CASSSGGLYNEQFF
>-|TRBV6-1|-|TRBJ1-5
TGTGCCAGCAGTGAGGTGGCAGGGGAGGGCAATCAGCCCCAGCATTTT
CASSEVAGEGNQPQHF
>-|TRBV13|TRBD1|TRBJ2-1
TGTGCCAGCAGCTTAGAACAGGGGGATGAGCAGTTCTTC
CASSLEQGDEQFF
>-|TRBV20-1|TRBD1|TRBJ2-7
TGCAGTGCTAGTGCCCTGGACAGGGGCGGGTACGAGCAGTACTTC
CSASALDRGGYEQYF
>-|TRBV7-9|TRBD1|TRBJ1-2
TGTGCCAGCAGCTCCCCAACAGGGGTTATCTCTGGCTACACCTTC
CASSSPTGVISGYTF
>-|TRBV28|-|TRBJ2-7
TGTGCCAGCTCGGACGGATCCTACGAGCAGTACTTC
CASSDGSYEQYF
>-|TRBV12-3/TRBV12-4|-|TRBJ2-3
TGTGCCAGCAGTCCCGGAGGGGTGCGGTATTTT
CASSPGGVRYF
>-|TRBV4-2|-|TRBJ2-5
TGTGCCAGCAGCCAAGGTCCGGGTAACCAAGAGACCCAGTACTTC
CASSQGPGNQETQYF
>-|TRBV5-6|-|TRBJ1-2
TGTGCCAGCAGCGGGGACTGGGAAGTTGACTATGGCTACACCTTC
CASSGDWEVDYGYTF
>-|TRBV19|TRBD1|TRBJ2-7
TGTGCCAGCGCCCCTGGACAGGGGGCGATAGAGCAGTACTTC
CASAPGQGAIEQYF
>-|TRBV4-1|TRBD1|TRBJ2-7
TGCGCCAGCAGCCAAGTCGGACAGGGCTCCTTCGAGCAGTACTTC
CASSQVGQGSFEQYF
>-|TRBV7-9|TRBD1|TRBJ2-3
TGTGCCAGCAGCGCCGGATACAGGGGTGTGGATACGCAGTATTTT
CASSAGYRGVDTQYF
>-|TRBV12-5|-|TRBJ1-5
TGTGCTAGTGGACCGGACGGTCCGATATGGCCCCAGCATTTT
CASGPDGPIWPQHF
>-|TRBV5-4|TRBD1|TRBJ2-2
TGTGCCAGCAGCTACAGGGGAAACACCGGGGAGCTGTTTTTT
CASSYRGNTGELFF
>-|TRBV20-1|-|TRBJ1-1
TGCAGTGCTAGAGACTTACAGGGAGACACTGAAGCTTTCTTT
CSARDLQGDTEAFF
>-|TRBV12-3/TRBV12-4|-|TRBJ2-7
TGTGCCAGCAGTTTCGGACAGCCCACCTACGAGCAGTACTTC
CASSFGQPTYEQYF
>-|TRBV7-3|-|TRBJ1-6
TGTGCCAGCAGCTTAAGGTTCGGTGGTTCACCCCTCCACTTT
CASSLRFGGSPLHF
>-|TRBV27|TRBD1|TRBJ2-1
TGTGCCAGCAGTTTCTCGACAGGGGGTTACAATGAGCAGTTCTTC
CASSFSTGGYNEQFF
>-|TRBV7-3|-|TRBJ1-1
TGTGCCAGCAGCTTAAGTCCCGGCGAGAACACTGAAGCTTTCTTT
CASSLSPGENTEAFF
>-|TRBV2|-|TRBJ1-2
TGTGCCCGCATTGGGTCGGGGGACGCGAACTATGGCTACACCTTC
CARIGSGDANYGYTF
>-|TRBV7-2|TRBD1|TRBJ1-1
TGTGCCAGCAGCCTCTTGACAGGGACTGAAGCTTTCTTT
CASSLLTGTEAFF
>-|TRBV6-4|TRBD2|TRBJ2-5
TGTGCCAGCAGTTCCAGCGGGGGGAAAGAGACCCAGTACTTC
CASSSSGGKETQYF
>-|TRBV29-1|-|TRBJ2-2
TGCAGCGTTGATCAGGGACTCAACACCGGGGAGCTGTTTTTT
CSVDQGLNTGELFF
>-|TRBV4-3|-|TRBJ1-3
TGCGCCAGCAGCCAAGATAGCCGAGGAACCGGAAACACCATATATTTT
CASSQDSRGTGNTIYF
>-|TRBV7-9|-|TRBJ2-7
TGTGCCAGCAATAAGGGTTTCTACGAGCAGTACTTC
CASNKGFYEQYF
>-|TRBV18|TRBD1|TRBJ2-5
TGTGCCAGCTCAACCTACAGGGGTGAGACCCAGTACTTC
CASSTYRGETQYF
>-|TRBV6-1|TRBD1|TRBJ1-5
TGTGCCAGCAGGGAGGATTCGGGACAGTTTAGCAATCAGCCCCAGCATTTT
CASREDSGQFSNQPQHF
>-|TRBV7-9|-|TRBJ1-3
TGTGCCAGCAGCGGCGGGGCGGTTCGTGGAAACACCATATATTTT
CASSGGAVRGNTIYF
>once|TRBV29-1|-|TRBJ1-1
TGCAGCGTCGTCTTAGCCCGAGTAGCGAACACTGAAGCTTTCTTT
CSVVLARVANTEAFF
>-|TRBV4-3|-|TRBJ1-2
TGCGCCAGCAGCCAAGACGGGCTTTCTAACTATGGCTACACCTTC
CASSQDGLSNYGYTF